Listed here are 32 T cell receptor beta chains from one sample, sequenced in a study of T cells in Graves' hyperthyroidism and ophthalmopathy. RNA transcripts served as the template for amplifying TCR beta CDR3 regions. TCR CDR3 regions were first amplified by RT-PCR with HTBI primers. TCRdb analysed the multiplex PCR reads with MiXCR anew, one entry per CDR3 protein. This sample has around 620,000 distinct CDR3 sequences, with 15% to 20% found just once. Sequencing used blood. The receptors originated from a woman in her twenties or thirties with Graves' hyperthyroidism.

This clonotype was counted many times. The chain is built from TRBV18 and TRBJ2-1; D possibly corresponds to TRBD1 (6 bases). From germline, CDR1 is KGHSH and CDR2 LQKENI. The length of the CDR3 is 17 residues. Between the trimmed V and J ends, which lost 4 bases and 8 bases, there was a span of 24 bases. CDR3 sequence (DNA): TGTGCCAGCTCACACCAGACAGGCCCCCAGTTTGGCGATGAGCAGTTCTTC. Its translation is CASSHQTGPQFGDEQFF.

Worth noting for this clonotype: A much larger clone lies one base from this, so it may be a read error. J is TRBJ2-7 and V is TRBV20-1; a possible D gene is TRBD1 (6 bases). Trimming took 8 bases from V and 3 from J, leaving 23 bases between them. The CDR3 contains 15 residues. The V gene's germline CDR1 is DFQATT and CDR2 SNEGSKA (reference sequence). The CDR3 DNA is TGCAGTACTAAGGTGGACAGAGGAAAATTCTACGAGCAGTACTTC. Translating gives CSTKVDRGKFYEQYF.

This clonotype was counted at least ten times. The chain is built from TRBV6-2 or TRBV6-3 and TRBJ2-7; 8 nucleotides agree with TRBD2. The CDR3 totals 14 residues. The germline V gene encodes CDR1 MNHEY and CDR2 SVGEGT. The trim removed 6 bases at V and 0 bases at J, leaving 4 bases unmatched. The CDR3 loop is CASRPGGFSYEQYF. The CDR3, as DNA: TGTGCCAGCAGGCCGGGAGGGTTCTCCTACGAGCAGTACTTC.

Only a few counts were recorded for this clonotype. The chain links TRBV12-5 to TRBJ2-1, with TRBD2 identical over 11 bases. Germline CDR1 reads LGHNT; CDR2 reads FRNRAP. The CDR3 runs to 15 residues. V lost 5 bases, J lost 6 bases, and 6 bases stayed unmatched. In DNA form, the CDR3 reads TGTGCTAGTGGTCTGACTAGCGGGAAAAGCAATGAGCAGTTCTTC. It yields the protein CASGLTSGKSNEQFF.

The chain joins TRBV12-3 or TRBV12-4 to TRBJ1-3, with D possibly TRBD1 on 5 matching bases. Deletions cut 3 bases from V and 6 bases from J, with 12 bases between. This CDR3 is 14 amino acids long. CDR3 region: CASSFGTAENTIYF. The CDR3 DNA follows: TGTGCCAGCAGTTTCGGGACGGCTGAAAACACCATATATTTT.

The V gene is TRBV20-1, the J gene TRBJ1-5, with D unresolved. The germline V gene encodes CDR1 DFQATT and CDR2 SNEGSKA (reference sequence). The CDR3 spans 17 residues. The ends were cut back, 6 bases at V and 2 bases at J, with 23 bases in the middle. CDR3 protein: CSAAREGNAGGNQPQHF. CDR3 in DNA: TGCAGTGCAGCGCGGGAAGGAAACGCGGGTGGCAATCAGCCCCAGCATTTT.

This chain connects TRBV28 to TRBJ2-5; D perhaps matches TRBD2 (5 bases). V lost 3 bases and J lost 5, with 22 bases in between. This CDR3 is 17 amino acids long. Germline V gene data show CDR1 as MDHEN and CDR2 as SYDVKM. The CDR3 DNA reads TGTGCCAGCAGTTTGAGGCGTAGCGAGTGGCTTGAGGAGACCCAGTACTTC. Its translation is CASSLRRSEWLEETQYF. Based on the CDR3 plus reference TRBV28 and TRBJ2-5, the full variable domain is DVKVTQSSRYLVKRTGEKVFLECVQDMDHENMFWYRQDPGLGLRLIYFSYDVKMKEKGDIPEGYSVSREKKERFSLILESASTNQTSMYLCASSLRRSEWLEETQYFGPGTRLLVL.

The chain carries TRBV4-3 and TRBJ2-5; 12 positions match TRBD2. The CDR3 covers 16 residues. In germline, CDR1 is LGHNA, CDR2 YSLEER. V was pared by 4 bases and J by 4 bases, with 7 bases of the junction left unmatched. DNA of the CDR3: TGCGCCAGCAGCCCAACGTGGGGACTAGCGGGAGAGACCCAGTACTTC. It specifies CASSPTWGLAGETQYF.

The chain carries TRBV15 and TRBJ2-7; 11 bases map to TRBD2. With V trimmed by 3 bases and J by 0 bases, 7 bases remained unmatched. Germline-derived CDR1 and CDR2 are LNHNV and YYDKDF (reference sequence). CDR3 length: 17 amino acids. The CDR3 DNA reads TGTGCCACCAGCAGTACTAGCGGGAGATACCCCTCCTACGAGCAGTACTTC. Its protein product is CATSSTSGRYPSYEQYF.

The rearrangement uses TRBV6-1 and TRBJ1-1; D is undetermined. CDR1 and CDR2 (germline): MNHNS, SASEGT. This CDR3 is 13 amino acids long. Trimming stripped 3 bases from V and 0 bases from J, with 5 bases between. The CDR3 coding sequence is TGTGCCAGCAGTGAGGTCATGAACACTGAAGCTTTCTTT. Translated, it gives CASSEVMNTEAFF.

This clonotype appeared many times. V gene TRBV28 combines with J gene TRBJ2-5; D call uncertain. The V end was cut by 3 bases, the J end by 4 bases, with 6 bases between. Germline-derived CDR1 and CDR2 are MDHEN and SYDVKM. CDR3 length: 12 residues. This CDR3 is CASSFPPETQYF. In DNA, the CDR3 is TGTGCCAGCAGTTTCCCCCCAGAGACCCAGTACTTC.

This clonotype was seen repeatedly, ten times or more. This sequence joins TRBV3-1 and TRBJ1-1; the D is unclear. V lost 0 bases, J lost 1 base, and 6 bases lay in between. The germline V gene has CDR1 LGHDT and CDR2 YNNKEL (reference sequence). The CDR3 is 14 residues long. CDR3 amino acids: CASSQEQWNTEAFF. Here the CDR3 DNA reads TGTGCCAGCAGCCAAGAGCAGTGGAACACTGAAGCTTTCTTT. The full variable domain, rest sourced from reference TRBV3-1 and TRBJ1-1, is DTAVSQTPKYLVTQMGNDKSIKCEQNLGHDTMYWYKQDSKKFLKIMFSYNNKELIINETVPNRFSPKSPDKAHLNLHINSLELGDSAVYFCASSQEQWNTEAFFGQGTRLTVV.

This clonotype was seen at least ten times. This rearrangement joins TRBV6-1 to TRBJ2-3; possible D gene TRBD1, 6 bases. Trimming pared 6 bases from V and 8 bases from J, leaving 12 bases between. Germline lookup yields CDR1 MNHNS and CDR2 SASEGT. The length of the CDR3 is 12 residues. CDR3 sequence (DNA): TGTGCCAGCAGGGGTGGGGGCCTTACGCAGTATTTT. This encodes CASRGGGLTQYF.

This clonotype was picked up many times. CDR3 bases: TGTGCCAGCGGACAGGCGAACACTGAAGCTTTCTTT. Translation gives CASGQANTEAFF. The V gene is TRBV3-1, the J gene TRBJ1-1; 7 bases agree with TRBD1. Per the germline V gene, CDR1 is LGHDT and CDR2 is YNNKEL (reference sequence). J gave up 1 base and V 8 bases, and 1 base lay outside the gene matches. This CDR3 is built from 12 residues.

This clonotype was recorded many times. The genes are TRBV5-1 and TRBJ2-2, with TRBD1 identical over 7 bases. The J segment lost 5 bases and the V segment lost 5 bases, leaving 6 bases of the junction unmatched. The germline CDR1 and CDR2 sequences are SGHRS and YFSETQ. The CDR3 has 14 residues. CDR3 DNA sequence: TGCGCCAGCAGGTCGACAGGGAGTACCGGGGAGCTGTTTTTT. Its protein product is CASRSTGSTGELFF.

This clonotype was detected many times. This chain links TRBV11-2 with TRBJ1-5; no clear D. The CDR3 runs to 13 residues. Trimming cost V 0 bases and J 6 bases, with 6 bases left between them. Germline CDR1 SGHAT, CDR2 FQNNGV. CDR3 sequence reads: CASSLDYGQPQHF. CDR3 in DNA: TGTGCCAGCAGCTTAGATTATGGTCAGCCCCAGCATTTT.

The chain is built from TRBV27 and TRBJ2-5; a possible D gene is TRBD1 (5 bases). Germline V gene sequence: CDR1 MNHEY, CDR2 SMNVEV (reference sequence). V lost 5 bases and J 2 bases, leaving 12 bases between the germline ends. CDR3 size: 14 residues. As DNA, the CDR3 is TGTGCCAGCAGTCTTCAGGGCAAGCAAGAGACCCAGTACTTC. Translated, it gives CASSLQGKQETQYF.

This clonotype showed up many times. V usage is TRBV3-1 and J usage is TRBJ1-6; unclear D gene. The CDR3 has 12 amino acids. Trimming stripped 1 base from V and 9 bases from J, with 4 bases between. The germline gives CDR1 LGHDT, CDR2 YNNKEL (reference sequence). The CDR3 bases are TGTGCCAGCAGCCAAGGCCCTTCACCCCTCCACTTT. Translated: CASSQGPSPLHF.

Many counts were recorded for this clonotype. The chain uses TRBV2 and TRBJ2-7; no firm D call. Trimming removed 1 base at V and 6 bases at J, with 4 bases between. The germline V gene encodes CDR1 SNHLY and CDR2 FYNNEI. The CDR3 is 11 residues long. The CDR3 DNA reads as TGTGCCAGCAGTGAAGACGTCGAGCAGTACTTC. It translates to CASSEDVEQYF.

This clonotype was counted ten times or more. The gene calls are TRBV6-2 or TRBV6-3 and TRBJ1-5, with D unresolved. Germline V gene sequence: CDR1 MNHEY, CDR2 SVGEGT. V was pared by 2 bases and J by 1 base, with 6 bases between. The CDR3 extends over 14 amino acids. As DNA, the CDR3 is TGTGCCAGCAGTTACGAGACAAGCAATCAGCCCCAGCATTTT. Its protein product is CASSYETSNQPQHF.

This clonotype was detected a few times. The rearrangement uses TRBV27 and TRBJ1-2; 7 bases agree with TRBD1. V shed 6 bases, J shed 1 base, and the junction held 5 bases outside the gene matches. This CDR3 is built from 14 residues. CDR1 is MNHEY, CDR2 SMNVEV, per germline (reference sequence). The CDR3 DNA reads TGTGCCAGCAGAAGACAGGGACTTAACTATGGCTACACCTTC. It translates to CASRRQGLNYGYTF.

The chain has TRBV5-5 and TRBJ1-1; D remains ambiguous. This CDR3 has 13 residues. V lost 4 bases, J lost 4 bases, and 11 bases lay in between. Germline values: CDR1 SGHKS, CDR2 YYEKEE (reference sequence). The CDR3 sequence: CASSNPKGTEAFF. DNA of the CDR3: TGTGCCAGCAGCAACCCTAAGGGCACTGAAGCTTTCTTT.

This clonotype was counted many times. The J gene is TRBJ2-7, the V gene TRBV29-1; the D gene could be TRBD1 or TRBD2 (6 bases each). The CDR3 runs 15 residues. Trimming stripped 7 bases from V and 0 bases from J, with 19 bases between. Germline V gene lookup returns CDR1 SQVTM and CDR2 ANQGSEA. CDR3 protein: CSAHTGVGASYEQYF. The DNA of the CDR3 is TGCAGCGCCCATACGGGAGTGGGGGCCTCCTACGAGCAGTACTTC.

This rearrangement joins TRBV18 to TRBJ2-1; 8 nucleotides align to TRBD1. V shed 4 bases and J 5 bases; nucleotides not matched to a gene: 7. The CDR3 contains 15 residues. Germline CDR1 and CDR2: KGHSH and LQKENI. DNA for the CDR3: TGTGCCAGCTCACAGCCGGGACAGGCACACAATGAGCAGTTCTTC. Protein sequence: CASSQPGQAHNEQFF.

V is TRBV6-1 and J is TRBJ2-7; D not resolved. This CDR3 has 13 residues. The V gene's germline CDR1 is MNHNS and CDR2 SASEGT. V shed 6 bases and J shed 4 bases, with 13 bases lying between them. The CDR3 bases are TGTGCCAGCAGCCCCTTGGGTGTTTACGAGCAGTACTTC. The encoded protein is CASSPLGVYEQYF.

For the CDR3, the DNA is TGCGCCAGCAGCGAGACGGCGACTAATGAAAAACTGTTTTTT. This encodes CASSETATNEKLFF. This chain uses TRBV10-1 with TRBJ1-4; unclear D gene. The ends were cut back, 6 bases at V and 2 bases at J, with 10 bases in the middle. Germline CDR1 and CDR2: WNHNN and SYGVQD (reference sequence). The CDR3 sequence is 14 residues long.

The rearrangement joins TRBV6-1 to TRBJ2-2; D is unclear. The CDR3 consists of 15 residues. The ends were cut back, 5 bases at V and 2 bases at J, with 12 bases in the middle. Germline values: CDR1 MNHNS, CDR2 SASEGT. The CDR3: CASSTSRVNTGELFF. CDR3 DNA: TGTGCCAGCAGTACAAGTCGGGTCAACACCGGGGAGCTGTTTTTT.

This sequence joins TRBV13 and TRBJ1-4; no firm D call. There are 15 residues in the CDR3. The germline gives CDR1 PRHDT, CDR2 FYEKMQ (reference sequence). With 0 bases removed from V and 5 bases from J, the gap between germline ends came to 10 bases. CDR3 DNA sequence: TGTGCCAGCAGCTTAGGCCCGGATCGAAATGAAAAACTGTTTTTT. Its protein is CASSLGPDRNEKLFF. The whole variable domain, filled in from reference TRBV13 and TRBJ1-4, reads AAGVIQSPRHLIKEKRETATLKCYPIPRHDTVYWYQQGPGQDPQFLISFYEKMQSDKGSIPDRFSAQQFSDYHSELNMSSLELGDSALYFCASSLGPDRNEKLFFGSGTQLSVL.

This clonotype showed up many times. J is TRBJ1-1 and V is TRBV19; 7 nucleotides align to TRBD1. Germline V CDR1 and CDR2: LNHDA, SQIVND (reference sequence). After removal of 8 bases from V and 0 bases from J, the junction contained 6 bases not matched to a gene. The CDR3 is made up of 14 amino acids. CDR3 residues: CASSTGALNTEAFF. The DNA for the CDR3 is TGTGCCAGTTCTACAGGGGCCCTGAACACTGAAGCTTTCTTT.

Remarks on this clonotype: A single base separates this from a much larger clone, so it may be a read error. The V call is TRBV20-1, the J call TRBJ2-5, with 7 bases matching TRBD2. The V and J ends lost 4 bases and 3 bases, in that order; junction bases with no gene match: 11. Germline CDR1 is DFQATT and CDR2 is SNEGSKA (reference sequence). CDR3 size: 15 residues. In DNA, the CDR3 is TGCAGTGCTACGCCCGGACTAGTGGGGAAAGAGACCCAGTACTTC. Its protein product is CSATPGLVGKETQYF.

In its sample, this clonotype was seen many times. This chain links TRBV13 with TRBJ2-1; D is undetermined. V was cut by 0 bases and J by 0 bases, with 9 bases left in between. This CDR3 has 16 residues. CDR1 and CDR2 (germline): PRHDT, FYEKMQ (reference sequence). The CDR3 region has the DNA TGTGCCAGCAGCTTAGGGGCGATCCGCTCCTACAATGAGCAGTTCTTC. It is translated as CASSLGAIRSYNEQFF.

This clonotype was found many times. The CDR3: CASTSGLAGDTGELFF. The CDR3 DNA reads as TGTGCCAGTACCTCGGGACTAGCGGGAGACACCGGGGAGCTGTTTTTT. The gene calls are TRBV19 and TRBJ2-2; TRBD2 matches 14 bases. Germline V gene sequence: CDR1 LNHDA, CDR2 SQIVND (reference sequence). The CDR3 length is 16 residues. V lost 7 bases and J lost 3; bases outside the gene matches: 4. The whole variable domain, filled in from reference TRBV19 and TRBJ2-2, reads DGGITQSPKYLFRKEGQNVTLSCEQNLNHDAMYWYRQDPGQGLRLIYYSQIVNDFQKGDIAEGYSVSREKKESFPLTVTSAQKNPTAFYLCASTSGLAGDTGELFFGEGSRLTVL.